These 27 T cell receptor beta chains share one sample of origin, sequenced in a study of T cell clones after liver transplantation (dated by TCRdb to about 2019). Receptors were amplified or captured by the immunoSEQ multiplex PCR assay. Held by TCRdb, this immuneACCESS table contains in-frame sequences only and omits some clones. Under half of the omission traces to an unresolved V gene where checked; the cause of the rest is unknown. This sample has under 55,000 clones in its table, and about 86% of those were observed once. The ten largest account for over 2% of the sample. The input for sequencing was CD4+ T cells from blood, taken 24 months after liver transplant. The receptors come from a human patient who received a liver transplant. After transplantation, some T cells may belong to the graft donor instead of the recipient.

The chain joins TRBV5-6 to TRBJ2-5, with unresolved D. The J call is uncertain, as TRBJ2-7 better fits the DNA end. The CDR3 has 14 residues. Germline CDR1 and CDR2: SGHDT and YYEEEE. The CDR3 coding sequence is TGTGCCAGCAGCTTGTTAGGCCTCACCTACGAGCAGTACTTC. It translates to CASSLLGLTYEQYF.

The CDR3 DNA is TGTGCCAGCAGTCCGACAGGGGGCGGAAACATTCAGTACTTC. It codes for CASSPTGGGNIQYF. The chain combines TRBV28 with TRBJ2-4, with 10 positions matching TRBD1. V was pared by 5 bases and J by 6 bases, with 4 bases of the junction left unmatched. Per the germline V gene, CDR1 is MDHEN and CDR2 is SYDVKM. The CDR3 length is 14 residues.

DNA for the CDR3: TGTGCCAGCAGCAAGACCCGCGGGGGCTACACCTTC. Translation: CASSKTRGGYTF. The chain uses TRBV7-9 and TRBJ1-2; D unresolved. V lost 5 bases and J lost 8, with 12 bases in between. The CDR3 loop spans 12 amino acids. Looked up from germline, CDR1 is SEHNR and CDR2 is FQNEAQ (reference sequence).

V and J are TRBV5-1 and TRBJ2-2, with 7 bases that match TRBD2. The CDR3 loop spans 15 amino acids. From germline, CDR1 is SGHRS and CDR2 YFSETQ. The ends lost 4 bases at V and 6 bases at J; junction bases unmatched: 9. The DNA of the CDR3 is TGCGCCAGCAGCCCTCTGGCGGGAGCTTCCGGGGAGCTGTTTTTT. Amino acids: CASSPLAGASGELFF.

This chain connects TRBV6-1 to TRBJ2-5, with TRBD2 matching over 7 bases. The CDR3 contains 14 residues. J lost 5 bases, V lost 2 bases, and 5 bases had no gene match. In germline, CDR1 is MNHNS, CDR2 SASEGT. CDR3 amino acids: CASSERGAGETQYF. The CDR3 DNA sequence: TGTGCCAGCAGTGAAAGGGGAGCGGGGGAGACCCAGTACTTC.

The CDR3 reads CASSLTAGSINEQYF. The CDR3 DNA follows: TGTGCCAGCAGCTTAACCGCAGGGAGTATAAACGAGCAGTACTTC. The chain is built from TRBV7-3 and TRBJ2-7; either TRBD1 or TRBD2 may supply D (5 bases each). CDR1 and CDR2 (germline): SGHTA, FQGTGA. The CDR3 has 15 amino acids. V shed 0 bases and J shed 5 bases, with 14 bases lying between them.

This chain links TRBV6-6 with TRBJ1-1; D is perhaps TRBD1 (6 bases). This CDR3 region has 13 residues. Trimming shortened V by 6 bases and J by 1 base, and 9 bases separated the two germline ends. Germline V gene lookup returns CDR1 MNHNY and CDR2 SVGAGI (reference sequence). CDR3 in amino acids: CASREQGNTEAFF. DNA of the CDR3: TGTGCCAGCAGAGAACAGGGGAACACTGAAGCTTTCTTT.

The V and J genes are TRBV27 and TRBJ2-5; TRBD2 aligns across 7 bases. The DNA end lines up better with TRBJ2-7; the J call may be wrong. CDR3 length: 15 amino acids. Germline CDR1 reads MNHEY; CDR2 reads SMNVEV (reference sequence). This CDR3 reads CASSLEASGFYEQYF. The CDR3 nucleotides are TGTGCCAGCAGTTTAGAGGCTAGCGGTTTCTACGAGCAGTACTTC.

This chain links TRBV5-1 with TRBJ1-2; 8 bases agree with TRBD1. The germline CDR1 and CDR2 sequences are SGHRS and YFSETQ. Trimming removed 4 bases from V and 5 bases from J; junction bases left unmatched: 7. The CDR3 covers 14 residues. CDR3: CASSTGQGVYGYTF. CDR3 in DNA: TGCGCCAGCAGCACCGGACAGGGAGTGTATGGCTACACCTTC.

The gene calls are TRBV7-2 and TRBJ1-5; a weak D match, TRBD1 (6 bases). Trimming took off 0 bases at V and 1 base at J, with 19 bases between the two ends. Germline values: CDR1 SGHTA, CDR2 FQGNSA. The CDR3 runs to 19 residues. The CDR3 region is CASSLANSPGAMSNQPQHF. The CDR3 nucleotides are TGTGCCAGCAGCTTAGCGAACAGTCCGGGGGCCATGAGCAATCAGCCCCAGCATTTT.

The chain has TRBV9 and TRBJ1-5; D gene ambiguous. The germline V and J ends were trimmed by 1 base and 0 bases, with 8 bases remaining between them. The CDR3 loop spans 15 amino acids. From germline, CDR1 is SGDLS and CDR2 YYNGEE. The CDR3 DNA follows: TGTGCCAGCAGCGTAACCGGATCTAGCAATCAGCCCCAGCATTTT. It is translated as CASSVTGSSNQPQHF.

The chain carries TRBV2 and TRBJ1-1; no clear D. Germline CDR1 is SNHLY and CDR2 is FYNNEI. The CDR3 is 15 amino acids. V shed 7 bases and J shed 0 bases, with 15 bases lying between them. The CDR3 protein is CASTTKRLVNTEAFF. The DNA for the CDR3 is TGTGCCAGCACAACCAAGCGGCTAGTGAACACTGAAGCTTTCTTT.

The chain carries TRBV6-4 and TRBJ2-1; D is unclear. Trimming pared 8 bases from V and 5 bases from J, leaving 16 bases between. CDR1 and CDR2 (germline): MRHNA, SNTAGT. The CDR3 runs to 14 residues. The CDR3 DNA reads as TGTGCCAGCGCCCTAGAAACAATTAACAATGAGCAGTTCTTC. Amino acid sequence: CASALETINNEQFF.

This chain joins TRBV11-3 and TRBJ2-5; 9 bases align to TRBD2. CDR1 SGHNT and CDR2 YENEEA come from the germline V gene. J gave up 2 bases and V 5 bases, and 9 bases lay outside the gene matches. The CDR3 covers 16 residues. The CDR3 reads CASSRGDLAGQETQYF. The DNA of the CDR3 is TGTGCCAGCAGCCGAGGGGATCTAGCGGGGCAAGAGACCCAGTACTTC.

V is TRBV6-1 and J is TRBJ2-3; 8 bases agree with TRBD2. Unmatched junction bases numbered 0, after V lost 4 bases and J lost 0 bases. The germline V gene has CDR1 MNHNS and CDR2 SASEGT. CDR3 length equals 14 residues. CDR3 in amino acids: CASSVAGSTDTQYF. For the CDR3, the DNA is TGTGCCAGCAGTGTAGCGGGAAGCACAGATACGCAGTATTTT.

Only one count was recorded for this clone. CDR3: CSVDRGQQETQYF. The CDR3 nucleotides read TGCAGCGTCGATAGAGGACAACAAGAGACCCAGTACTTC. V is TRBV29-1 and J is TRBJ2-5, with D maybe TRBD1 (5 bases). The V gene's germline CDR1 is SQVTM and CDR2 ANQGSEA. CDR3 length: 13 residues. The ends were cut back, 6 bases at V and 2 bases at J, with 13 bases in the middle.

The CDR3 loop reads CASSSDRGNEQFF. The CDR3 bases are TGTGCCAGCAGCTCCGACAGGGGCAATGAGCAGTTCTTC. The genes are TRBV7-3 and TRBJ2-1; 8 bases match TRBD1. The CDR3 is 13 amino acids. Germline V gene sequence: CDR1 SGHTA, CDR2 FQGTGA. V dropped 4 bases and J dropped 6; count of bases not matched to a gene: 2.

The chain links TRBV2 to TRBJ1-5; possible D gene TRBD1, 6 bases. Trimming pared 6 bases from V and 1 base from J, leaving 16 bases between. The CDR3 covers 16 residues. Germline-derived CDR1 and CDR2 are SNHLY and FYNNEI. CDR3 nucleotides: TGTGCCAGCAGGCAGACAGGCCCTGGGAGCAATCAGCCCCAGCATTTT. This codes for CASRQTGPGSNQPQHF.

The chain recombines TRBV19 with TRBJ1-6, with D maybe TRBD1 (5 bases). This CDR3 is 16 amino acids long. V shed 4 bases and J shed 9 bases, with 19 bases lying between them. The V gene's germline CDR1 is LNHDA and CDR2 SQIVND (reference sequence). The CDR3 region has the DNA TGTGCCAGTAGTACCCCCAGTGCCCCGAGGGGTTCACCCCTCCACTTT. This translates into CASSTPSAPRGSPLHF. The full variable domain, completed using reference TRBV19 and TRBJ1-6, is DGGITQSPKYLFRKEGQNVTLSCEQNLNHDAMYWYRQDPGQGLRLIYYSQIVNDFQKGDIAEGYSVSREKKESFPLTVTSAQKNPTAFYLCASSTPSAPRGSPLHFGNGTRLTVT.

V is TRBV7-3 and J is TRBJ1-2, with 8 positions matching TRBD1. Germline V gives CDR1 SGHTA, CDR2 FQGTGA. The CDR3 is made up of 17 amino acids. Unmatched junction bases numbered 7, after V lost 0 bases and J lost 1 base. The CDR3 here is CASSLTDQGALNYGYTF. The CDR3 bases are TGTGCCAGCAGCTTAACGGACCAGGGGGCGCTTAACTATGGCTACACCTTC.

The V and J genes are TRBV5-4 and TRBJ1-1; possibly TRBD1 for D (6 bases). The CDR3 runs 17 residues. Trimming removed 3 bases from V and 0 bases from J, with 18 bases in between. Germline CDR1 and CDR2: SGHNT and YYREEE (reference sequence). This CDR3 reads CASSSGGGGGMNTEAFF. DNA of the CDR3: TGTGCCAGCAGCTCTGGAGGGGGGGGAGGAATGAACACTGAAGCTTTCTTT.

The chain is built from TRBV5-1 and TRBJ2-7; tentatively, D is TRBD2 (5 bases). The CDR3 is 14 residues long. V lost 0 bases, J lost 2 bases, and 9 bases lay in between. CDR1 and CDR2 from the germline V gene are SGHRS and YFSETQ. The CDR3 nucleotides read TGCGCCAGCAGCTTGGCCGGGAACGCCTACGAGCAGTACTTC. Protein: CASSLAGNAYEQYF.

There are a few counts of this clone. The chain is built from TRBV27 and TRBJ2-5, with TRBD1 as a possible D gene (7 bases). V lost 3 bases, J lost 2 bases, and 13 bases lay in between. The CDR3 contains 15 residues. In germline, CDR1 is MNHEY, CDR2 SMNVEV (reference sequence). The CDR3 coding sequence is TGTGCCAGCAGTTTCCAGGGGGGTAGGCAAGAGACCCAGTACTTC. Its translation: CASSFQGGRQETQYF.

This chain connects TRBV14 to TRBJ2-4, with a weak D call TRBD1 (5 bases). Trimming pared 0 bases from V and 2 bases from J, leaving 17 bases between. The V gene's germline CDR1 is SGHDN and CDR2 FVKESK. This CDR3 spans 18 amino acids. DNA for the CDR3: TGTGCCAGCAGCCAAGATCGGGTGGGGCAGGGTACCAAAAACATTCAGTACTTC. Translated: CASSQDRVGQGTKNIQYF.

This clone was seen just once. This chain connects TRBV5-1 to TRBJ2-7, with 16 bases that match TRBD2. V dropped 4 bases and J dropped 9; count of bases not matched to a gene: 13. Germline CDR1 is SGHRS and CDR2 is YFSETQ. The CDR3 is made up of 17 amino acids. CDR3 DNA: TGCGCCAGCAGCGGCGGACTGGGACTAGCGGGAGGGCCGCGGCAGTACTTC. Translated: CASSGGLGLAGGPRQYF.

This clone was detected once. The CDR3 spells CASSPKTGVNTEAFF. CDR3 sequence (DNA): TGTGCCAGCAGCCCGAAGACAGGGGTGAACACTGAAGCTTTCTTT. This sequence joins TRBV4-2 and TRBJ1-1; 8 nucleotides line up with TRBD1. V lost 4 bases to trimming and J lost 0 bases; unmatched junction nucleotides: 4. The CDR3 runs to 15 residues. Germline V gene lookup returns CDR1 LGHNA and CDR2 YNFKEQ.

The chain has TRBV2 and TRBJ1-4, with D uncertain. The germline V gene encodes CDR1 SNHLY and CDR2 FYNNEI. The V end lost 5 bases, the J end lost 0 bases, and 7 bases lay between the germline ends. The CDR3 totals 14 residues. This CDR3 reads CASSFWATNEKLFF. The CDR3, as DNA: TGTGCCAGCAGTTTTTGGGCAACTAATGAAAAACTGTTTTTT.